This entry features one T cell receptor beta chain sequence. The data derive from a study of blood T cell repertoires in COVID-19. About the study: COVID-19 samples, acute and convalescent, were from the United States, Italy and Spain. In each case, the material was cDNA or gDNA derived from T cells, B-cell-depleted T cells, or PBMCs.

Source study methods: Cell counts per sample came from amplifying reference gene primers. Sequenced by immunoSEQ multiplex PCR; TCRdb stores in-frame clones only, minus some. The DNA gave D and trimming, while V, J and clone size come from that table. Of just over 95,000 clones listed, over 70% are singletons. The CDR3 loop spans 14 amino acids. Germline-derived CDR1 and CDR2 are LNHDA and SQIVND (reference sequence). J gave up 1 base and V 6 bases, and 1 base lay outside the gene matches. The TCR comes from a man aged 60 to 75 with acute or convalescent COVID-19. Source material: peripheral blood. The rearrangement uses TRBV19 and TRBJ2-3; 10 bases agree with TRBD2. This chain's CDR3 is CASSLAGGTDTQYF. For the CDR3, the DNA is TGTGCCAGTAGCCTAGCGGGAGGCACAGATACGCAGTATTTT. Based on the CDR3 plus reference TRBV19 and TRBJ2-3, the full variable domain is DGGITQSPKYLFRKEGQNVTLSCEQNLNHDAMYWYRQDPGQGLRLIYYSQIVNDFQKGDIAEGYSVSREKKESFPLTVTSAQKNPTAFYLCASSLAGGTDTQYFGPGTRLTVL.